Given below is one TCR beta chain in context. Its antigen target is currently unknown. No base quality values were provided; no much bigger clone lies one nucleotide off. The source of the sample is a study of shared clonotypes between healthy human individuals (TCRdb year 2020). A note on the overall study: Three men and a couple of women, aged 18 to 49 years, made up the cohort. For each donor, CD4 naive and CD4 memory were each run on three plates, CD8 naive on two plates, and CD8 memory on one plate. The study deeply sequenced blood TCR repertoires of five healthy adults to estimate repertoire size and the extent of clonotype sharing between individuals. To increase sequencing depth and limit assay-specific biases, TCR repertoire library preparation and sequencing were carried out by different laboratories using diverse techniques. Between about 0.85 and 10 billion PBMCs per donor were obtained by leukapheresis. Overall study outcomes, separate from this receptor: Based on pairwise subsampling, the degree of clonotype sharing among donors was expected to be affected by sequencing depth. Compared with non-shared clonotypes, the clonotypes found in all four sorted-subset donors had higher generation probabilities. Sampling was restricted to blood, and TCR repertoires in tissue are likely to differ from TCR repertoires in blood. When a handful of donors were compared, the shared fraction of clonotypes was roughly 5% for naive CD4, 3.5% to 4% for naive CD8, roughly 2.5% for memory CD4, and roughly 0.43% for memory CD8. Rarefaction of sorted-subset datasets indicated incomplete sequencing despite the large sequencing depth. The small number of donors limited the genetic and exposure-history diversity represented. Estimated clonotype richness was generally larger for naive than for memory subsets.

Germline trimming amounts to 0 bases on V and 4 bases on J, with 12 as the count of junction bases outside the gene matches. Its CDR3 holds 18 amino acids, cysteine through phenylalanine. The retained sequence is limited to the CDR3, 54 bases, with the frame set at the first base. In the germline V gene, CDR1 corresponds to LGHNA and CDR2 to YNFKEQ. The donors were healthy, HIV-negative adults with no recently reported acute infections or vaccinations. All donors were Caucasian adults living in Nashville, Tennessee, USA. CD4+ T cells were enriched by magnetic negative selection; naive cells were then positively selected on CD45RA, and the negative fraction formed the memory subset. Blood was collected by leukapheresis, and PBMCs were isolated by Ficoll-Histopaque density gradient centrifugation and then cryopreserved in liquid nitrogen vapor phase. Analytical flow cytometry was used to check the purity and quantity of each magnetically sorted T cell population. Each sorted fraction had its genomic DNA isolated and then quantified by UV absorbance on a Nanodrop 2000c.

TCR CDR3 regions were amplified from genomic DNA by multiplex PCR using the deep immunoSEQ assay. For each cell subset, the extracted genomic DNA was distributed evenly across all wells of several immunoSEQ 96-well plates, and each plate served as one replicate. For sorted subsets, approximately 200 ng of genomic DNA, equivalent to around 31,000 T cell genomes, went into each replicate PCR. The purified libraries were quantified using a Qubit 3.0 fluorometer, sized with a Bioanalyzer 2100, and then quantified again using the KAPA Library Quantification kit. Every immunoSEQ 96-well plate was sequenced on a dedicated single-read 150-cycle Illumina NextSeq 550 flow cell. Regarding the original processing steps: Because the immunoSEQ output held only junctional sequences and lacked quality scores, the filtering could not match the filtering applied to full-length reads. To assign V/J genes and CDR3, sequences were annotated against IMGT germline references using PyIR, a Python wrapper for IgBLAST v1.9. Any read was removed if the V/J assignment was weak (E-value above 1e-6), the CDR3 was missing, or the read contained stop codons, out-of-frame junctions, or ambiguous translated residues. V3J clonotypes were defined as sequences sharing an identical inferred V gene, J gene, and CDR3 amino acid sequence. Percentage overlap between repertoires was calculated by dividing the number of shared unique clonotypes by the size of the smaller repertoire. Repertoire richness was assessed with RTK rarefaction, the Chao1 estimator, and Recon v2.1 estimates of unobserved clonotypes. For all TCRbeta clonotypes obtained by the gDNA method from a handful of donors, generation probabilities were computed with OLGA. Sourced from immuneACCESS, this table was stored by TCRdb with only in-frame sequences that have V and J called. A share of the clones is absent; for the studies checked, an unresolved V gene accounts for under half, and the remainder has no known explanation. V, J and clone size were drawn from that table, and D and trimming were deduced from the DNA. The sample yields 1.4 million or so clones; approximately 98.5% were counted once. About 0.35% of the sample rests with the top ten.

The receptor's source is a young man in good health. The sample taken for sequencing was naive CD4+ T cells sorted from blood. The cell subset or site label on this specimen signifies: CD45RA+ positively selected. The V gene is TRBV4-2 and the J gene is TRBJ2-3, with TRBD2 matching 8 junction bases. Here is the DNA: TGTGCCAGCAGCCAAGATGGGGCCTCCGGGAGGGCCGCAGATACGCAGTATTTT. Its translation reads: CASSQDGASGRAADTQYF.